The 13 T cell receptor beta chains listed next were all sequenced from one sample in a study of cytomegalovirus exposure and HLA in healthy donors. PCR was performed using 60 Vbeta and 13 Jbeta primers. Libraries were prepared by immunoSEQ multiplex PCR; TCRdb keeps only in-frame clonotypes and omits some of them. The sample consists of 100,000 to 120,000 clones, approximately 79% of them appearing once. Sample: PBMCs. Source of these receptors: a man aged 25-45 years in good health and CMV-seropositive.

V is TRBV19 and J is TRBJ2-2, with TRBD2 as a possible D gene (7 bases). Trimming cost V 7 bases and J 1 base, with 22 bases left between them. The CDR3 sequence is 18 residues long. In germline, CDR1 is LNHDA, CDR2 SQIVND (reference sequence). Here the CDR3 reads CASIRGGDEGLNTGELFF. The CDR3, as DNA: TGTGCCAGTATAAGAGGGGGGGACGAGGGCCTGAACACCGGGGAGCTGTTTTTT.

A few counts support this clone. The chain recombines TRBV7-3 with TRBJ2-5; 11 bases match TRBD2. V gave up 0 bases and J gave up 5 bases; unmatched junction bases: 5. The V gene's germline CDR1 is SGHTA and CDR2 FQGTGA. The CDR3 has 16 amino acids. CDR3: CASSLTPSGGWETQYF. CDR3 bases: TGTGCCAGCAGCTTAACGCCTAGCGGGGGGTGGGAGACCCAGTACTTC.

The chain recombines TRBV2 with TRBJ1-2, with D possibly being TRBD1 (6 bases). V was pared by 4 bases and J by 5 bases, with 14 bases between. CDR1 SNHLY and CDR2 FYNNEI come from the germline V gene. This CDR3 spans 14 amino acids. The CDR3 here is CASSGDTGEYGYTF. The CDR3 region has the DNA TGTGCCAGCAGTGGGGACACCGGTGAATATGGCTACACCTTC.

The chain carries TRBV14 and TRBJ2-1, with D uncertain. This CDR3 is built from 13 residues. V dropped 6 bases and J dropped 8 bases, with 14 bases sitting between them. CDR1 and CDR2 (germline): SGHDN, FVKESK. CDR3 sequence: CASSSLLGDEQFF. The CDR3 DNA reads TGTGCCAGCAGTTCTTTACTTGGAGATGAGCAGTTCTTC. The variable domain in full, completed from reference TRBV14 and TRBJ2-1, reads EAGVTQFPSHSVIEKGQTVTLRCDPISGHDNLYWYRRVMGKEIKFLLHFVKESKQDESGMPNNRFLAERTGGTYSTLKVQPAELEDSGVYFCASSSLLGDEQFFGPGTRLTVL.

The V and J genes are TRBV5-1 and TRBJ1-1; 11 positions agree with TRBD1. The CDR3 length is 14 residues. CDR1 is SGHRS, CDR2 YFSETQ, per germline. V lost 3 bases and J lost 4; bases outside the gene matches: 2. Written as DNA, the CDR3 is TGCGCCAGCAGCTGGACAGGGGGCGGCACTGAAGCTTTCTTT. Translating gives CASSWTGGGTEAFF.

V and J are TRBV9 and TRBJ2-1; no reliable D call. The CDR3 consists of 12 residues. CDR1 and CDR2 from the germline V gene are SGDLS and YYNGEE. Deletions cut 3 bases from V and 4 bases from J, with 5 bases between. CDR3 nucleotide sequence: TGTGCCAGCAGCGGGGCGTACAATGAGCAGTTCTTC. This gives the protein CASSGAYNEQFF.

The chain combines TRBV19 with TRBJ2-1, with D perhaps matching TRBD1 (6 bases). The CDR3 runs 14 residues. V was pared by 5 bases and J by 7 bases, with 15 bases between. Germline V gives CDR1 LNHDA, CDR2 SQIVND (reference sequence). The CDR3 loop is CASSPDMGANEQFF. CDR3 nucleotides: TGTGCCAGTAGTCCCGATATGGGGGCTAATGAGCAGTTCTTC.

In nucleotides, the CDR3 is TGCGCCAGCCATACCGGGACTAGAGAAGGCAATGAGCAGTTCTTC. This sequence encodes CASHTGTREGNEQFF. The chain has TRBV5-1 and TRBJ2-1; 8 nucleotides line up with TRBD2. The CDR3 is 15 amino acids. With 7 bases clipped from V and 6 bases from J, the junction kept 12 bases outside the gene matches. Per germline, CDR1 SGHRS and CDR2 YFSETQ.

This chain uses TRBV4-1 with TRBJ2-7, with 10 bases aligning to TRBD2. J lost 0 bases, V lost 5 bases, and 13 bases had no gene match. This CDR3 is built from 18 residues. Germline-derived CDR1 and CDR2 are MGHRA and YSYEKL. CDR3 in DNA: TGCGCCAGCAGCTCTGGAGGCCTAGCGGGGGCCTCCTCCTACGAGCAGTACTTC. Translated, it gives CASSSGGLAGASSYEQYF.

In DNA form, the CDR3 reads TGTGCCAGTAGTACACTACAGGGTACGGACACCGGGGAGCTGTTTTTT. Its protein product is CASSTLQGTDTGELFF. The V and J genes are TRBV19 and TRBJ2-2, with D perhaps matching TRBD1 (6 bases). The CDR3 has 16 amino acids. The ends were cut back, 4 bases at V and 3 bases at J, with 15 bases in the middle. Germline CDR1 LNHDA, CDR2 SQIVND (reference sequence).

This clone was found a few times. This chain connects TRBV2 to TRBJ1-1, with TRBD1 matching 9 bases. Germline V gene lookup returns CDR1 SNHLY and CDR2 FYNNEI. Trimming removed 5 bases from V and 7 bases from J; junction bases left unmatched: 5. This CDR3 has 13 residues. The CDR3 DNA is TGTGCCAGCAGTCAGGACAGGGGAAATGAAGCTTTCTTT. Its translation: CASSQDRGNEAFF.

The chain joins TRBV28 to TRBJ1-1, with TRBD1 matching over 9 bases. There are 15 residues in the CDR3. The germline CDR1 and CDR2 sequences are MDHEN and SYDVKM. Unmatched junction bases numbered 8, after V lost 5 bases and J lost 4 bases. The CDR3 loop is CASSVPGQGGTEAFF. The CDR3 DNA reads as TGTGCCAGCAGTGTACCGGGACAGGGAGGCACTGAAGCTTTCTTT.

CDR3 amino acids: CASSLNRDYEQYF. The CDR3 DNA reads as TGCGCCAGCAGCTTGAACAGGGATTACGAGCAGTACTTC. The J gene is TRBJ2-5, the V gene TRBV5-1; a possible D gene is TRBD1 (6 bases). The closer fit of TRBJ2-7 to the DNA end suggests the J call may be wrong. CDR1 is SGHRS and CDR2 is YFSETQ in the germline V gene. The CDR3 has 13 residues.